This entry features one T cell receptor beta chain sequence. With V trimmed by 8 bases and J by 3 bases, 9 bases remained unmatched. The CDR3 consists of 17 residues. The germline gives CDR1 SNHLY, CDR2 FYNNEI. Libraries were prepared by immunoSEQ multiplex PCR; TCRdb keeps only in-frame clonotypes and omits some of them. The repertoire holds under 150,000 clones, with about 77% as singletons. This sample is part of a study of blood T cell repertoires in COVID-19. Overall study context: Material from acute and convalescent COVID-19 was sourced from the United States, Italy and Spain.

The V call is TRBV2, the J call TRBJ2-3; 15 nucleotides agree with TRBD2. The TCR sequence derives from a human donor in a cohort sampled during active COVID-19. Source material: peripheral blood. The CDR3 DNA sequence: TGTGCCAGCCGCCGTTGGACTAGCGGGAGGGGAACAGATACGCAGTATTTT. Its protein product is CASRRWTSGRGTDTQYF.